This is a list of T cell receptor beta chains from one sample in a study of blood T cell repertoires in COVID-19. Only in-frame clones appear in the TCRdb table, and some are missing; sequencing was by immunoSEQ multiplex PCR. Here the sample spans 95,000 to 110,000 clones, approximately 90% being singletons. Specimen: peripheral blood. The receptors shown here come from a woman aged 30 to 39 with acute or convalescent COVID-19. Each CDR3 is given with its conserved first and last residue. D genes are given only for firm matches. Expanded clones get a size class; other rows say once, few or many, or leave the size out.

TRBJ1-1 | . | TRBV11-2 | . | CASSLSSSPQLNTEAFF | TGTGCCAGCAGCTTAAGTAGTAGTCCGCAATTGAACACTGAAGCTTTCTTT
TRBJ2-7 | . | TRBV28 | TRBD2 | CASSSLAGGPVYSGEQYF | TGTGCCAGCAGTTCCCTAGCGGGAGGGCCGGTTTATTCGGGGGAGCAGTACTTC
TRBJ2-7 | once | TRBV5-4 | TRBD1 | CASSSPGQGVYEQYF | TGTGCCAGCAGCTCACCGGGACAGGGGGTATACGAGCAGTACTTC
TRBJ1-1 | . | TRBV28 | TRBD1 | CASSSYLKPGQFVTEAFF | TGTGCCAGCAGTTCCTACCTCAAACCGGGACAGTTCGTCACTGAAGCTTTCTTT
TRBJ1-1 | . | TRBV7-2 | . | CASLPPVNTEAFF | TGTGCCAGCCTTCCCCCGGTTAACACTGAAGCTTTCTTT
TRBJ1-5 | . | TRBV19 | TRBD1 | CAIAPGQLYNQPQHF | TGTGCCATCGCACCGGGACAGTTATACAATCAGCCCCAGCATTTT
TRBJ2-5 | few | TRBV7-2 | . | CASSLGPGVGQETQYF | TGTGCCAGCAGCTTAGGGCCAGGGGTTGGGCAAGAGACCCAGTACTTC
TRBJ2-5 | once | TRBV7-2 | TRBD2 | CASSLLGSGKETQYF | TGTGCCAGCAGCTTGTTAGGTAGCGGGAAAGAGACCCAGTACTTC
TRBJ1-5 | . | TRBV4-1 | . | CASSQDPGVGNQPQHF | TGCGCCAGCAGCCAAGACCCAGGGGTGGGCAATCAGCCCCAGCATTTT
TRBJ1-1 | . | TRBV7-2 | . | CASKDPGDGTEAFF | TGTGCCAGCAAGGATCCAGGGGATGGCACTGAAGCTTTCTTT
TRBJ2-3 | . | TRBV2 | TRBD2 | CASTGLAGATDTQYF | TGTGCCAGCACGGGACTAGCGGGGGCCACAGATACGCAGTATTTT
TRBJ1-1 | . | TRBV18 | TRBD1 | CASSPVDRGTFTEAFF | TGTGCCAGCTCACCGGTTGACAGGGGGACCTTCACTGAAGCTTTCTTT
TRBJ2-3 | . | TRBV3-1/TRBV3-2 | . | CASSHSTRPPADTQYF | TGTGCCAGCAGCCACAGTACTAGGCCCCCCGCAGATACGCAGTATTTT
TRBJ1-1 | . | TRBV4-1 | . | CASSQEGGNTEAFF | TGCGCCAGCAGCCAAGAGGGGGGGAACACTGAAGCTTTCTTT
TRBJ1-1 | . | TRBV5-1 | . | CASSLFQGFSTEAFF | TGCGCCAGCAGCTTGTTCCAGGGATTCAGCACTGAAGCTTTCTTT
TRBJ2-5 | . | TRBV11-3 | TRBD2 | CASSVGLAGTQETQYF | TGTGCCAGCAGCGTAGGGCTAGCGGGGACACAAGAGACCCAGTACTTC
TRBJ2-3 | . | TRBV7-2 | TRBD2 | CASSIPRGGGTDTQYF | TGTGCCAGCAGCATCCCTCGGGGGGGCGGCACAGATACGCAGTATTTT
TRBJ2-7 | . | TRBV4-1 | . | CASSHPGYEQYF | TGCGCCAGCAGTCACCCAGGGTACGAGCAGTACTTC
TRBJ2-5 | . | TRBV11-2 | TRBD1 | CASSPMFRDRETQYF | TGTGCCAGCAGCCCAATGTTCCGGGACAGAGAGACCCAGTACTTC
TRBJ2-7 | . | TRBV6-5 | . | CASSFRDIRSSYEQYF | TGTGCCAGCAGTTTCCGGGACATCAGGAGCTCCTACGAGCAGTACTTC
TRBJ2-2 | . | TRBV5-1 | . | CASSLGALGAGTGELFF | TGCGCCAGCAGCTTGGGAGCTTTGGGGGCCGGAACCGGGGAGCTGTTTTTT
TRBJ1-2 | . | TRBV10-3 | . | CAISVGDSNYGYTF | TGTGCCATCAGTGTCGGGGATTCTAACTATGGCTACACCTTC
TRBJ2-3 | . | TRBV29-1 | . | CSVVAGTDTQYF | TGCAGCGTTGTAGCGGGCACAGATACGCAGTATTTT
TRBJ1-5 | . | TRBV28 | TRBD1 | CASSQLTGGGNQPQHF | TGTGCCAGCAGCCAACTGACAGGGGGGGGCAATCAGCCCCAGCATTTT
TRBJ2-7 | . | TRBV7-8 | . | CASSFGTQIYEQYF | TGTGCCAGCAGCTTCGGGACACAAATCTACGAGCAGTACTTC
TRBJ2-5 | . | TRBV5-1 | . | CASSGDSPWETQYF | TGCGCCAGCAGCGGGGACTCCCCCTGGGAGACCCAGTACTTC
TRBJ2-1 | . | TRBV6-5 | TRBD2 | CASRGTSVLNEQFF | TGTGCCAGCAGGGGGACTAGCGTTTTAAATGAGCAGTTCTTC
TRBJ2-1 | once | TRBV25-1 | TRBD2 | CASTSGGDEQFF | TGTGCCAGCACTAGCGGGGGGGATGAGCAGTTCTTC
TRBJ2-1 | . | TRBV11-3 | TRBD2 | CASSTRGGPYNEQFF | TGTGCCAGCAGCACTCGGGGGGGCCCCTACAATGAGCAGTTCTTC
TRBJ2-3 | . | TRBV19 | TRBD2 | CASSLTLAGGPNTQYF | TGTGCCAGTAGTTTGACTCTAGCGGGAGGGCCTAATACGCAGTATTTT
TRBJ2-7 | . | TRBV28 | TRBD1 | CASSLEGQGRSYEQYF | TGTGCCAGCAGTTTAGAGGGACAGGGGAGGAGCTACGAGCAGTACTTC
TRBJ1-1 | . | TRBV4-1 | . | CASSQVGFTEAFF | TGCGCCAGCAGCCAAGTCGGGTTCACTGAAGCTTTCTTT
TRBJ2-5 | . | TRBV27 | . | CASSPTSPKGETQYF | TGTGCCAGCAGTCCTACCTCCCCCAAGGGGGAGACCCAGTACTTC
TRBJ2-1 | once | TRBV9 | . | CASSGADEQFF | TGTGCCAGCAGCGGGGCTGATGAGCAGTTCTTC
TRBJ2-2 | once | TRBV7-2 | TRBD2 | CASSLRAGAAGELFF | TGTGCCAGCAGCTTGAGGGCGGGAGCGGCCGGGGAGCTGTTTTTT
TRBJ1-5 | . | TRBV18 | TRBD1 | CASSPGQGGSNQPQHF | TGTGCCAGCTCACCCGGACAGGGAGGGAGCAATCAGCCCCAGCATTTT
TRBJ1-1 | . | TRBV10-1 | TRBD1 | CAGGQTNTEAFF | TGCGCCGGGGGACAGACGAACACTGAAGCTTTCTTT
TRBJ2-1 | . | TRBV7-2 | TRBD2 | CASSKAGAGEQFF | TGTGCCAGCAGCAAAGCGGGAGCCGGGGAGCAGTTCTTC
TRBJ2-5 | . | TRBV28 | TRBD1 | CASSLYPPEGAAETQYF | TGTGCCAGCAGTTTATATCCCCCAGAGGGGGCTGCGGAGACCCAGTACTTC
TRBJ1-2 | . | TRBV2 | TRBD1 | CASSEGQGANTF | TGTGCCAGCAGTGAGGGACAGGGGGCCAACACCTTC
TRBJ1-6 | . | TRBV5-1 | . | CASSPDIFGAYNSPLHF | TGCGCCAGCAGCCCGGACATTTTTGGCGCCTATAATTCACCCCTCCACTTT
TRBJ2-2 | . | TRBV10-3 | . | CAPLYGNTGELFF | TGTGCCCCCCTATATGGGAACACCGGGGAGCTGTTTTTT
TRBJ1-3 | . | TRBV12-3/TRBV12-4 | . | CASSLRQEHIYF | TGTGCCAGCAGTTTGCGACAGGAACACATATATTTT
TRBJ1-2 | . | TRBV4-3 | . | CASSQDNTNYGYTF | TGCGCCAGCAGCCAGGACAATACTAACTATGGCTACACCTTC
TRBJ2-1 | . | TRBV11-2 | TRBD2 | CASSLDPLAGVYEQFF | TGTGCCAGCAGCTTAGATCCACTAGCGGGAGTCTATGAGCAGTTCTTC
TRBJ2-2 | . | TRBV18 | TRBD2 | CASSPVREGPRELFF | TGTGCCAGCTCACCTGTGCGGGAGGGCCCGAGGGAGCTGTTTTTT
TRBJ1-6 | . | TRBV5-8 | . | CASSYRGEISPLHF | TGTGCCAGCAGCTATCGGGGAGAAATTTCACCCCTCCACTTT
TRBJ1-2 | . | TRBV27 | TRBD1 | CASSLRGQTYYGYTF | TGTGCCAGCAGTTTAAGGGGACAGACGTACTATGGCTACACCTTC
TRBJ2-1 | few | TRBV11-2 | . | CASSSKVGGSYNEQFF | TGTGCCAGCAGCTCAAAAGTAGGGGGATCCTACAATGAGCAGTTCTTC
TRBJ1-2 | . | TRBV7-8 | . | CASSSTHLPGPYGYTF | TGTGCCAGCAGCTCCACCCACCTACCGGGTCCCTATGGCTACACCTTC
TRBJ1-5 | . | TRBV24-1 | . | CATSPGVSQPQHF | TGTGCCACCTCGCCGGGGGTTAGCCAGCCCCAGCATTTT
TRBJ2-5 | . | TRBV9 | . | CASSRGTGYSQETQYF | TGTGCCAGCAGCCGCGGGACTGGCTACTCCCAAGAGACCCAGTACTTC
TRBJ2-7 | . | TRBV28 | TRBD2 | CASSLPSSGRGYEQYF | TGTGCCAGCAGTTTACCGTCAAGCGGGAGAGGATACGAGCAGTACTTC
TRBJ1-2 | . | TRBV19 | . | CASSETRWNYGYTF | TGTGCCAGTAGTGAGACGAGGTGGAACTATGGCTACACCTTC
TRBJ1-2 | . | TRBV30 | TRBD1 | CAWGGTGENYGYTF | TGTGCCTGGGGGGGGACAGGAGAAAACTATGGCTACACCTTC
TRBJ1-2 | . | TRBV7-2 | TRBD1 | CASSRTGIRAGHGYTF | TGTGCCAGCAGCCGGACAGGGATCAGGGCGGGGCATGGCTACACCTTC